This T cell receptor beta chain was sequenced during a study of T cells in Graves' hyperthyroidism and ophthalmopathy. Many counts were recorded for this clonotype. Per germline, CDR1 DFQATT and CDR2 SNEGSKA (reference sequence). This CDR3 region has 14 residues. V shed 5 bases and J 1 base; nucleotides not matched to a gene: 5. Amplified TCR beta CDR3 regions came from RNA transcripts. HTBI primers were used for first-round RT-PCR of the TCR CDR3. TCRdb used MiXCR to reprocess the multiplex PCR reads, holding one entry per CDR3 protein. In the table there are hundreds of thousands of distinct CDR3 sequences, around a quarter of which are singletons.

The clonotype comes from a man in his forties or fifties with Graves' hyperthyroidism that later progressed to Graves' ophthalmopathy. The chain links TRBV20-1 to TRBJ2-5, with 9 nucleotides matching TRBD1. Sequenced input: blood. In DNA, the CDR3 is TGCAGTGCTCTCCGACAGGGGGGCCAAGAGACCCAGTACTTC. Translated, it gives CSALRQGGQETQYF.